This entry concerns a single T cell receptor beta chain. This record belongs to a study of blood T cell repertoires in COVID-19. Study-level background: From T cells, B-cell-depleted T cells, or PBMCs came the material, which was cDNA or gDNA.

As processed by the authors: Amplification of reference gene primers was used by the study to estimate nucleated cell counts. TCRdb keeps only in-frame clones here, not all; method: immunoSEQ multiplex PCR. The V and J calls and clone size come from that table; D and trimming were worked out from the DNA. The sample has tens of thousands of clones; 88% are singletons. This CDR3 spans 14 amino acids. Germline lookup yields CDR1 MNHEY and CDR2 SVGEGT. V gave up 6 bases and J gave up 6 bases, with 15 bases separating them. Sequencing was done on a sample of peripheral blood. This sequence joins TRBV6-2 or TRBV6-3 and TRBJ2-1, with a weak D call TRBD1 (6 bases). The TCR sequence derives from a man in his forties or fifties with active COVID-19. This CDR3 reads CASSLSPRGNEQFF. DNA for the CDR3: TGTGCCAGCAGCCTATCCCCCAGGGGCAATGAGCAGTTCTTC.